This TCR beta chain was found in a study of cytomegalovirus exposure and HLA in healthy donors. Study-wide points: Later analysis associated a missense DCLRE1C variant with TCR beta V- and J-gene trimming. The study dropped some indistinguishable V segments, TRBV6-2 and TRBV6-3 among them. The authors reported that TCR beta sequences could predict HLA-A and HLA-B alleles. These predictions were accurate for most subjects in the first cohort.

The PCR employed 60 Vbeta primers together with 13 Jbeta primers. The protocol was immunoSEQ multiplex PCR, while the TCRdb copy is restricted to in-frame clones and leaves out a portion. Of roughly 250,000 clones detected, 80% appear once; the ten largest clones hold about 0.3%. With V trimmed by 5 bases and J by 7 bases, 16 bases remained unmatched. This CDR3 is 16 amino acids long. Germline lookup yields CDR1 SSHAT and CDR2 FNYEAQ (reference sequence). Of note for this clone: Its antigen is not known.

Sequencing was done on a sample of PBMCs. The sequence was collected from a girl aged 2 to 9 in good health and CMV-seronegative. The gene calls are TRBV7-7 and TRBJ2-7; 8 nucleotides match TRBD2. The chain's CDR3 is CASSHHVSGTRREQYF. In nucleotides, the CDR3 is TGTGCCAGCAGCCACCACGTTAGCGGGACGCGTCGAGAGCAGTACTTC. Using reference TRBV7-7 and TRBJ2-7 for the parts outside the CDR3, the full variable domain is GAGVSQSPRYKVTKRGQDVTLRCDPISSHATLYWYQQALGQGPEFLTYFNYEAQPDKSGLPSDRFSAERPEGSISTLTIQRTEQRDSAMYRCASSHHVSGTRREQYFGPGTRLTVT.